These 9 T cell receptor beta chains were sequenced from one sample in a study of vaccination and CD4 T cells after COVID-19. For these TCRs, the target antigens are not known. With the Oncomine TCR Beta short-read assay, DNA from cultured CD4+ T cells was sequenced. TCRdb reprocessed the PCR reads via MiXCR and lists one record per CDR3 protein. The sample lists around 11,000 distinct CDR3 sequences, roughly 40% occurring once. Treatment here: roughly 10-day PBMC culture with coronavirus spike peptide pools or control peptides (ViraFEST assay). The sample consisted of CD4+ T cells from blood, cultured in vitro, taken after SARS-CoV-2 vaccination. These receptors all stem from a human donor who had recovered from COVID-19.

The V and J genes are TRBV10-3 and TRBJ1-1; 10 nucleotides agree with TRBD1. The V and J ends lost 4 bases and 1 base, in that order; junction bases with no gene match: 3. The CDR3 is 15 residues long. Germline lookup yields CDR1 ENHRY and CDR2 SYGVKD. This chain's CDR3 is CAISARTGGNTEAFF. The CDR3 bases are TGTGCCATCAGTGCCCGGACAGGGGGGAACACTGAAGCTTTCTTT.

This chain links TRBV28 with TRBJ2-7; tentatively, D is TRBD1 or TRBD2 (8 bases each). Deletions cut 0 bases from V and 2 bases from J, with 23 bases between. Germline V gives CDR1 MDHEN, CDR2 SYDVKM. The CDR3 spans 19 residues. CDR3 residues: CASSLWSRGQLAGPYEQYF. The CDR3 DNA reads TGTGCCAGCAGTTTATGGAGCAGGGGGCAATTAGCGGGGCCCTACGAGCAGTACTTC.

This clonotype is classed as medium-sized. The V gene is TRBV6-5, the J gene TRBJ1-1, with D possibly TRBD1 on 6 matching bases. CDR1 and CDR2 (germline): MNHEY, SVGAGI. The CDR3 is made up of 15 amino acids. Trimming left V 0 bases short and J 9 bases short, with 17 bases between. CDR3: CASSYSPDSRVQAFF. The DNA for the CDR3 is TGTGCCAGCAGTTACTCCCCGGACAGCCGGGTCCAAGCTTTCTTT.

The V gene is TRBV5-1, the J gene TRBJ1-2; weak D call: TRBD1 (5 bases). Germline lookup yields CDR1 SGHRS and CDR2 YFSETQ. The V end was cut by 1 base, the J end by 8 bases, with 12 bases between. The CDR3 totals 13 residues. The CDR3 spells CASSLYAGRGYTF. The CDR3 region has the DNA TGCGCCAGCAGCTTGTACGCAGGGCGCGGCTACACCTTC. The full variable domain, completed using reference TRBV5-1 and TRBJ1-2, is KAGVTQTPRYLIKTRGQQVTLSCSPISGHRSVSWYQQTPGQGLQFLFEYFSETQRNKGNFPGRFSGRQFSNSRSEMNVSTLELGDSALYLCASSLYAGRGYTFGSGTRLTVV.

The chain has TRBV6-1 and TRBJ1-5; 9 bases map to TRBD1. With V trimmed by 6 bases and J by 7 bases, 4 bases remained unmatched. Germline V lookup: CDR1 MNHNS, CDR2 SASEGT. This CDR3 is built from 13 residues. In nucleotides, the CDR3 is TGTGCCAGCAGCCGACAGGGGGGACAGCCCCAGCATTTT. Translating it yields CASSRQGGQPQHF.

This chain links TRBV7-9 with TRBJ2-7; the D is unclear. CDR3 size: 11 residues. The V gene's germline CDR1 is SEHNR and CDR2 FQNEAQ (reference sequence). Trimming removed 5 bases at V and 6 bases at J, with 8 bases between. CDR3 sequence: CASSLQSEQYF. The CDR3 DNA follows: TGTGCCAGCAGCCTCCAGTCCGAGCAGTACTTC.

The gene calls are TRBV23-1 and TRBJ2-5, with unresolved D. TRBV23-1 carries the ORF label, with uncertain function. CDR3 size: 11 residues. V was shortened by 4 bases and J by 11 bases, with 11 bases between the two germline ends. Written as DNA, the CDR3 is TGCGCCAGCAGTCCTTGCCTAAGACAGTACTTC. Translation: CASSPCLRQYF.

The chain recombines TRBV25-1 with TRBJ2-3; D is unresolved. There are 15 residues in the CDR3. Germline V lookup: CDR1 MGHDK, CDR2 SYGVNS. V lost 0 bases, J lost 3 bases, and 10 bases lay in between. CDR3 DNA: TGTGCCAGCAGTGAATATGTCGGAGTAACAGATACGCAGTATTTT. This sequence encodes CASSEYVGVTDTQYF.

The J gene is TRBJ2-5, the V gene TRBV27, with D possibly called TRBD1 or TRBD2 (5 bases each). The CDR3 has 15 residues. The V end was cut by 5 bases, the J end by 2 bases, with 15 bases between. Germline lookup yields CDR1 MNHEY and CDR2 SMNVEV (reference sequence). CDR3 sequence reads: CASSAPGRKQETQYF. DNA for the CDR3: TGTGCCAGCAGTGCCCCGGGACGGAAACAAGAGACCCAGTACTTC.